The 28 T cell receptor beta chains below all came from one sample that was sequenced in a study of T cells in Graves' hyperthyroidism and ophthalmopathy. TCR beta CDR3 sequences were amplified from RNA transcripts. The HTBI primer set drove a first-round RT-PCR of the TCR CDR3. TCRdb analysed the multiplex PCR reads with MiXCR anew, one entry per CDR3 protein. The sample lists fewer than 350,000 distinct CDR3 sequences, 15% to 20% occurring once. The sequenced sample was blood. These receptor sequences come from a woman in her thirties or forties with Graves' ophthalmopathy.

This clonotype was seen a few times. A clone one base away is much larger, so this may be a read error. It is likely a read error, because the conserved phenylalanine at the end of the CDR3 is missing. The chain uses TRBV4-2 and TRBJ2-7; 7 nucleotides agree with TRBD2. V shed 0 bases and J 2 bases; nucleotides not matched to a gene: 4. The germline V gene has CDR1 LGHNA and CDR2 YNFKEQ. CDR3 length: 15 residues. CDR3 nucleotides: TGTGCCAGCAGCCAAGAGTACGGGGGGACCTACGAGCAGTACTCC. Protein sequence: CASSQEYGGTYEQYS.

There are a few counts of this clonotype. The chain joins TRBV12-3 or TRBV12-4 to TRBJ2-7; no reliable D call. The CDR3 spans 14 residues. Trimming stripped 0 bases from V and 3 bases from J, with 9 bases between. CDR3 sequence: CASSLASFRYEQYF. CDR3 sequence (DNA): TGTGCCAGCAGTTTAGCTAGCTTCCGCTACGAGCAGTACTTC.

This clonotype was detected ten times or more. The chain links TRBV6-1 to TRBJ1-1; D ambiguous. The V end was cut by 4 bases, the J end by 11 bases, with 11 bases between. Germline assignment: CDR1 MNHNS and CDR2 SASEGT. The length of the CDR3 is 11 residues. The CDR3: CASSAWEMAFF. DNA of the CDR3: TGTGCCAGCAGTGCATGGGAAATGGCTTTCTTT.

This clonotype was seen ten or more times. The gene calls are TRBV10-2 and TRBJ1-5; 8 bases line up with TRBD1. The CDR3 sequence is 16 residues long. The germline V gene encodes CDR1 WSHSY and CDR2 SAAADI. V gave up 8 bases and J gave up 8 bases; unmatched junction bases: 17. The CDR3 DNA sequence: TGCGCCAGCGCCGGGACAGGTTCGATGTTTGAGGAGCCCCAGCATTTT. Residues: CASAGTGSMFEEPQHF.

This clonotype occurred many times. J is TRBJ2-5 and V is TRBV5-1; 8 bases fit TRBD1. CDR3 length equals 14 residues. Per germline, CDR1 SGHRS and CDR2 YFSETQ. The J segment lost 4 bases and the V segment lost 5 bases, leaving 7 bases of the junction unmatched. The CDR3, as DNA: TGCGCCAGCAGACTGGACAGGGCAGGAGAGACCCAGTACTTC. This gives the protein CASRLDRAGETQYF.

This clonotype has ten or more counts. V is TRBV10-3 and J is TRBJ1-1; 8 nucleotides match TRBD1. The CDR3 is 13 amino acids. The germline V gene encodes CDR1 ENHRY and CDR2 SYGVKD. J was trimmed by 1 base and V by 6 bases; bases with no gene match: 1. The CDR3 DNA follows: TGTGCCATCAGCAGGGGGCAGAACACTGAAGCTTTCTTT. It yields the protein CAISRGQNTEAFF.

This clonotype was recorded at least ten times. This chain links TRBV7-3 with TRBJ1-1; D possibly corresponds to TRBD1 (5 bases). This CDR3 region has 14 residues. V was cut by 5 bases and J by 5 bases, with 15 bases left in between. Germline lookup yields CDR1 SGHTA and CDR2 FQGTGA. CDR3 sequence (DNA): TGTGCCAGCAGCCGACAGTCTAAGGGGACTGAAGCTTTCTTT. Amino acid sequence: CASSRQSKGTEAFF. Variable domain in full (rest from reference TRBV7-3 and TRBJ1-1): GAGVSQTPSNKVTEKGKYVELRCDPISGHTALYWYRQSLGQGPEFLIYFQGTGAADDSGLPNDRFFAVRPEGSVSTLKIQRTERGDSAVYLCASSRQSKGTEAFFGQGTRLTVV.

Ten or more counts support this clonotype. This sequence joins TRBV28 and TRBJ1-2, with D tentatively TRBD1 (5 bases). V was clipped by 7 bases and J by 2 bases, with 11 bases between them. This CDR3 has 13 amino acids. Germline CDR1 and CDR2: MDHEN and SYDVKM. The CDR3 nucleotides read TGTGCCAGCACACAGGACTTGAACTATGGCTACACCTTC. Amino acids: CASTQDLNYGYTF.

The V and J genes are TRBV28 and TRBJ1-1, with 8 bases lining up with TRBD1. The CDR3 length is 12 residues. The germline V gene encodes CDR1 MDHEN and CDR2 SYDVKM. The ends lost 5 bases at V and 11 bases at J; junction bases unmatched: 7. CDR3 coding DNA: TGTGCCAGCAGTATAACAGGGGGAGAGGCTTTCTTT. Protein sequence: CASSITGGEAFF.

This clonotype was picked up many times. The chain combines TRBV20-1 with TRBJ1-5, with D tentatively TRBD1 (6 bases). Germline V gene sequence: CDR1 DFQATT, CDR2 SNEGSKA (reference sequence). V lost 2 bases and J lost 3, with 11 bases in between. The CDR3 is 14 amino acids. The CDR3 bases are TGCAGTGCTAGACCAGGACAGCCCAATCAGCCCCAGCATTTT. Its translation: CSARPGQPNQPQHF.

This clonotype was counted ten times or more. V usage is TRBV27 and J usage is TRBJ1-5, with D unclear. Germline CDR1 is MNHEY and CDR2 is SMNVEV (reference sequence). The CDR3 has 14 amino acids. V was trimmed by 5 bases and J by 3 bases, leaving 11 bases between them. The DNA for the CDR3 is TGTGCCAGCAGTGGCCGGAGGAACAATCAGCCCCAGCATTTT. Translated: CASSGRRNNQPQHF.

In this sample, this clonotype turned up many times. The chain combines TRBV5-1 with TRBJ2-7; D is possibly TRBD2 (5 bases). The CDR3 loop spans 16 amino acids. The V and J ends lost 0 bases and 3 bases respectively, with 16 bases between them. Germline CDR1 is SGHRS and CDR2 is YFSETQ. The CDR3 region has the DNA TGCGCCAGCAGCTTGGCCGGATCGGGATCCAGCTACGAGCAGTACTTC. It is translated as CASSLAGSGSSYEQYF.

The chain employs TRBV6-2 or TRBV6-3 and TRBJ1-2; D is unclear. The germline gives CDR1 MNHEY, CDR2 SVGEGT. Trimming removed 0 bases at V and 4 bases at J, with 9 bases between. The CDR3 runs 14 residues. The DNA for the CDR3 is TGTGCCAGCAGTTACTCTAAGACGGCCTATGGCTACACCTTC. Protein product: CASSYSKTAYGYTF.

The chain uses TRBV7-2 and TRBJ1-1; no definite D call. Germline CDR1 SGHTA, CDR2 FQGNSA. Trimming left V 2 bases short and J 1 base short, with 11 bases between. This CDR3 is built from 15 residues. The CDR3 loop reads CASSLSPGRNTEAFF. The CDR3 DNA follows: TGTGCCAGCAGCTTAAGTCCAGGAAGGAACACTGAAGCTTTCTTT.

This clonotype was observed many times. The DNA of the CDR3 is TGTGCCAGCAGTACCCAGACAGGGGGGATGAACACTGAAGCTTTCTTT. Encoded protein: CASSTQTGGMNTEAFF. The chain carries TRBV25-1 and TRBJ1-1, with TRBD1 matching 9 bases. Germline CDR1 reads MGHDK; CDR2 reads SYGVNS. The CDR3 contains 16 residues. Trimming cost V 5 bases and J 0 bases; bases outside gene matches: 7.

This clonotype was detected ten times or more. The CDR3 nucleotides read TGTGCCAGCAGTTTCGCAGGTGCTGTAACCCAGTACTTC. Its translation: CASSFAGAVTQYF. This sequence joins TRBV27 and TRBJ2-5; D remains unclear. Looked up from germline, CDR1 is MNHEY and CDR2 is SMNVEV (reference sequence). The CDR3 extends over 13 amino acids. V was clipped by 3 bases and J by 8 bases, with 13 bases between them.

This clonotype was seen many times. V usage is TRBV5-6 and J usage is TRBJ2-7; TRBD1 matches at 9 bases. The CDR3 has 13 amino acids. Germline V gene lookup returns CDR1 SGHDT and CDR2 YYEEEE. With 6 bases clipped from V and 4 bases from J, the junction kept 5 bases outside the gene matches. The chain's CDR3 is CASTRQGGYEQYF. DNA for the CDR3: TGTGCCAGCACCCGACAGGGGGGTTACGAGCAGTACTTC. The variable domain in full, completed from reference TRBV5-6 and TRBJ2-7, reads DAGVTQSPTHLIKTRGQQVTLRCSPKSGHDTVSWYQQALGQGPQFIFQYYEEEERQRGNFPDRFSGHQFPNYSSELNVNALLLGDSALYLCASTRQGGYEQYFGPGTRLTVT.

This clonotype was seen ten or more times. The rearrangement links TRBV6-5 to TRBJ2-2; TRBD2 agrees at 8 bases. Germline CDR1 and CDR2: MNHEY and SVGAGI. This CDR3 region has 15 residues. The V segment lost 4 bases and the J segment 5 bases; nucleotides outside the gene matches: 6. Here the CDR3 DNA reads TGTGCCAGCAGTTTTAGAGCGGGAGTGACCGGGGAGCTGTTTTTT. It is translated as CASSFRAGVTGELFF.

The rearrangement uses TRBV9 and TRBJ1-2; 7 positions match TRBD1. Germline assignment: CDR1 SGDLS and CDR2 YYNGEE. The J segment lost 3 bases and the V segment lost 3 bases, leaving 5 bases of the junction unmatched. The CDR3 covers 14 residues. In nucleotides, the CDR3 is TGTGCCAGCAGCGGAGGGGGCGGGTACTATGGCTACACCTTC. Protein: CASSGGGGYYGYTF.

This clonotype was observed at least ten times. The J gene is TRBJ2-7, the V gene TRBV27; 9 nucleotides line up with TRBD1. This CDR3 is built from 14 residues. Trimming cost V 3 bases and J 4 bases; bases outside gene matches: 4. Germline CDR1 is MNHEY and CDR2 is SMNVEV (reference sequence). The CDR3 DNA follows: TGTGCCAGCAGTTTTGTGGGACAGGGTTACGAGCAGTACTTC. The encoded protein is CASSFVGQGYEQYF.

This clonotype was picked up many times. The CDR3 protein is CASSYLNTVTDTQYF. The DNA of the CDR3 is TGTGCCAGCAGTTACCTAAATACCGTCACAGATACGCAGTATTTT. The chain couples TRBV6-5 to TRBJ2-3; D not resolved. V was clipped by 2 bases and J by 2 bases, with 11 bases between them. CDR1 MNHEY and CDR2 SVGAGI come from the germline V gene. The CDR3 consists of 15 residues.

This clonotype was seen ten or more times. This chain uses TRBV6-1 with TRBJ2-7, with 8 nucleotides matching TRBD1. V lost 8 bases, J lost 1 base, and 4 bases stayed unmatched. This CDR3 has 13 residues. Germline values: CDR1 MNHNS, CDR2 SASEGT. As DNA, the CDR3 is TGTGCCAGCGGGGACAGGTCTTCCTACGAGCAGTACTTC. Translating gives CASGDRSSYEQYF.

The table lists this clonotype with many counts. The chain employs TRBV12-3 or TRBV12-4 and TRBJ1-2; 8 bases match TRBD1. The CDR3 extends over 13 amino acids. The junction had 5 bases not matched to a gene; V was cut back by 7 bases and J by 4 bases. CDR3 in DNA: TGTGCCAGCATTAAAGACAGGGGCTATGGCTACACCTTC. Protein sequence: CASIKDRGYGYTF.

At least ten counts were recorded for this clonotype. The gene calls are TRBV30 and TRBJ1-1; tentatively, D is TRBD1 (6 bases). Germline values: CDR1 GTSNPN, CDR2 SVGIG (reference sequence). Trimming removed 1 base from V and 1 base from J, with 13 bases in between. The CDR3 runs 15 residues. DNA for the CDR3: TGTGCCTGGAGTGGGACAGCCGTCCGGAACACTGAAGCTTTCTTT. Amino acids: CAWSGTAVRNTEAFF. The full variable domain, in which reference TRBV30 and TRBJ1-1 provide the parts outside the CDR3, is SQTIHQWPATLVQPVGSPLSLECTVEGTSNPNLYWYRQAAGRGLQLLFYSVGIGQISSEVPQNLSASRPQDRQFILSSKKLLLSDSGFYLCAWSGTAVRNTEAFFGQGTRLTVV.

The V gene is TRBV12-3 or TRBV12-4, the J gene TRBJ1-1; D unclear. V dropped 6 bases and J dropped 1 base, with 12 bases sitting between them. The CDR3 is 14 residues long. This chain's CDR3 is CASRDVDKNTEAFF. In DNA, the CDR3 is TGTGCCAGCAGAGATGTTGATAAGAACACTGAAGCTTTCTTT.

The CDR3 region is CASRDGGTGSNQPQHF. The CDR3 DNA sequence: TGTGCCAGCAGAGACGGGGGGACGGGTAGCAATCAGCCCCAGCATTTT. V usage is TRBV6-1 and J usage is TRBJ1-5; tentatively, D is TRBD1 (5 bases). CDR3 length equals 16 residues. V shed 6 bases and J shed 0 bases, with 15 bases lying between them. CDR1 MNHNS and CDR2 SASEGT come from the germline V gene.

This clonotype was recorded many times. The V gene is TRBV12-3 or TRBV12-4, the J gene TRBJ2-7; weak D call: TRBD2 (6 bases). The CDR3 consists of 15 residues. V shed 0 bases and J shed 2 bases, with 11 bases lying between them. The CDR3 region is CASSLAPLATYEQYF. CDR3 sequence (DNA): TGTGCCAGCAGTTTAGCCCCCCTAGCGACCTACGAGCAGTACTTC.

Points on this clonotype: Just one base apart from a much larger clone, this may be a read error. The chain recombines TRBV3-1 with TRBJ2-7; tentatively, D is TRBD2 (6 bases). The CDR3 contains 15 residues. The germline V gene has CDR1 LGHDT and CDR2 YNNKEL (reference sequence). V was shortened by 4 bases and J by 7 bases, with 20 bases between the two germline ends. The CDR3 region is CASSPSLRESGEQYF. In DNA form, the CDR3 reads TGTGCCAGCAGCCCCTCCCTCCGGGAGTCAGGGGAGCAGTACTTC.